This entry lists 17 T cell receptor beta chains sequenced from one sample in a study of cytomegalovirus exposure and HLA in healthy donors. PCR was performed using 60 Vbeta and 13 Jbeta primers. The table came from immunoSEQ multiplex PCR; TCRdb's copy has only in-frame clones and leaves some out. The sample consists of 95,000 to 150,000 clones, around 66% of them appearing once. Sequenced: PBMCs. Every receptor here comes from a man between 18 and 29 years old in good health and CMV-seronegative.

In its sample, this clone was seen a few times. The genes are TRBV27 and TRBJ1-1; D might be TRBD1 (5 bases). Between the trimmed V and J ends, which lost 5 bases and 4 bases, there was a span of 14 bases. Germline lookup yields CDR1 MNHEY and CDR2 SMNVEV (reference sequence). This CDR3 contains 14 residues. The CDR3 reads CASSNSGVSTEAFF. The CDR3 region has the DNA TGTGCCAGCAGTAACTCGGGGGTTAGCACTGAAGCTTTCTTT.

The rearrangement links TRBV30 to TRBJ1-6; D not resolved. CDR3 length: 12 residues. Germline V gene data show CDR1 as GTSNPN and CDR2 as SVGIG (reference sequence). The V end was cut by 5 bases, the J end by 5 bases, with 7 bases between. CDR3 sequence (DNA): TGTGCCTGGGGGAGGAATAATTCACCCCTCCACTTT. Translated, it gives CAWGRNNSPLHF.

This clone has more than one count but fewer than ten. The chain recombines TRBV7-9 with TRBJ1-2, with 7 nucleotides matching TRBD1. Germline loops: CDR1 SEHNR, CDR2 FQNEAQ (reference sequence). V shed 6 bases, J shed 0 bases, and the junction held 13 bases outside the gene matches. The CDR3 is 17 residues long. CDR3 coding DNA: TGTGCCAGCAGGGAGGGGGCTGGGACACTCTCTAACTATGGCTACACCTTC. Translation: CASREGAGTLSNYGYTF.

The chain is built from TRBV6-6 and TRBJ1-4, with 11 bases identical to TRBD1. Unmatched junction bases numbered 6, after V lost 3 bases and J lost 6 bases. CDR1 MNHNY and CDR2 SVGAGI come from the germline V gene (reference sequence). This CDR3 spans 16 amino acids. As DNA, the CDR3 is TGTGCCAGCAGTTATCGCCCGGGACAGGGGGATGAAAAACTGTTTTTT. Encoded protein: CASSYRPGQGDEKLFF.

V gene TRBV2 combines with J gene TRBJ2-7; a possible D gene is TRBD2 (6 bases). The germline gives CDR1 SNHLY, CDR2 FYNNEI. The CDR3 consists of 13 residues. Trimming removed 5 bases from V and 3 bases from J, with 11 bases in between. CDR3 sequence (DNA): TGTGCCAGCAGTACGCACGGGGGCTACGAGCAGTACTTC. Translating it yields CASSTHGGYEQYF.

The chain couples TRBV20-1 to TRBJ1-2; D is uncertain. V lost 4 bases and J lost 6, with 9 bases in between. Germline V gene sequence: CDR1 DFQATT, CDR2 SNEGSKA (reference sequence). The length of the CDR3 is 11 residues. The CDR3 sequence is CSAKSGHGYTF. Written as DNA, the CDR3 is TGCAGTGCTAAGTCAGGCCATGGCTACACCTTC.

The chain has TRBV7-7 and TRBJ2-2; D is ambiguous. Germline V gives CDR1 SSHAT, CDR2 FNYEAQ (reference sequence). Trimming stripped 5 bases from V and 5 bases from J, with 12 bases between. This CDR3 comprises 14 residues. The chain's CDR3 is CASSREILTGELFF. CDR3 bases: TGTGCCAGCAGCCGCGAAATTTTAACCGGGGAGCTGTTTTTT.

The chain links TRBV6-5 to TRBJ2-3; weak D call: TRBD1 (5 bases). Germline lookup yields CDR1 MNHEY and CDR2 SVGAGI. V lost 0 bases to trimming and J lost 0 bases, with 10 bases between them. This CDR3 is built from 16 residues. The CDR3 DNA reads TGTGCCAGCAGTTACTCATTGGGGCCCAGCACAGATACGCAGTATTTT. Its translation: CASSYSLGPSTDTQYF.

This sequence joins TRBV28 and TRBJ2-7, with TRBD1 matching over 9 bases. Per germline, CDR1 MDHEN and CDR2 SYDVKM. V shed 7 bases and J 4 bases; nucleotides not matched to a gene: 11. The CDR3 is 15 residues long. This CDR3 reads CASINRGPGVYEQYF. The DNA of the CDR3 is TGTGCCAGCATTAACAGGGGGCCCGGGGTGTACGAGCAGTACTTC. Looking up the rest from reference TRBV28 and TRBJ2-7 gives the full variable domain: DVKVTQSSRYLVKRTGEKVFLECVQDMDHENMFWYRQDPGLGLRLIYFSYDVKMKEKGDIPEGYSVSREKKERFSLILESASTNQTSMYLCASINRGPGVYEQYFGPGTRLTVT.

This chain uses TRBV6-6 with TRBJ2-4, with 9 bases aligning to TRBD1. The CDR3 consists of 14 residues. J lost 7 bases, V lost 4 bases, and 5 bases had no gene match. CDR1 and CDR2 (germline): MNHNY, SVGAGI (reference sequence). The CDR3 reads CASSFVDRGNIQYF. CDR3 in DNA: TGTGCCAGCAGTTTCGTGGACAGGGGTAACATTCAGTACTTC.

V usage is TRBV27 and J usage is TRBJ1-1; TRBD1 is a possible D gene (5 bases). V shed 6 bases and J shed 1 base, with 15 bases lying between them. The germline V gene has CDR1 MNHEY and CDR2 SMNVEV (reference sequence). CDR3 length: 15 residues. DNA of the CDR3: TGTGCCAGCAGAGGACGACTTAGGGGGAACACTGAAGCTTTCTTT. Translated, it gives CASRGRLRGNTEAFF.

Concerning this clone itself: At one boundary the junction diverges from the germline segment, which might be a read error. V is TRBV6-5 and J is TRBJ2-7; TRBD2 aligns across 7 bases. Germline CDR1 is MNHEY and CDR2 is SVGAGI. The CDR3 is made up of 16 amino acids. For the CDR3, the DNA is TGTGCCTGCAGTTACTCATCCGCTAGCGGCCTCCCACTAGAGTACTTC. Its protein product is CACSYSSASGLPLEYF.

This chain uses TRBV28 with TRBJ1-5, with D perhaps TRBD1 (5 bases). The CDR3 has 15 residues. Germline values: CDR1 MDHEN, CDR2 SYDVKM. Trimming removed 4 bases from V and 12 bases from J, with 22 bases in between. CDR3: CASSSPWGTLKFQHF. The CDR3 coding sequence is TGTGCCAGCAGTTCTCCTTGGGGCACCTTAAAGTTCCAGCATTTT.

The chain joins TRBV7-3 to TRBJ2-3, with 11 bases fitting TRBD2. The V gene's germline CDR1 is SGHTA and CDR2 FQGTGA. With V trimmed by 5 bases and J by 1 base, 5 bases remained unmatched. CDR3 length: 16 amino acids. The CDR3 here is CASSEGTSGRTDTQYF. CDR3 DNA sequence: TGTGCCAGCAGCGAAGGGACTAGCGGCCGCACAGATACGCAGTATTTT.

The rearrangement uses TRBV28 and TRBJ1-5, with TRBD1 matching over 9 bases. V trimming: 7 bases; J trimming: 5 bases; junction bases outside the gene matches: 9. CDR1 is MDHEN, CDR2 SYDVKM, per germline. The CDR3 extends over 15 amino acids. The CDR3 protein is CASTFGDRVHQPQHF. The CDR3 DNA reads TGTGCCAGCACCTTTGGGGACAGGGTCCATCAGCCCCAGCATTTT.

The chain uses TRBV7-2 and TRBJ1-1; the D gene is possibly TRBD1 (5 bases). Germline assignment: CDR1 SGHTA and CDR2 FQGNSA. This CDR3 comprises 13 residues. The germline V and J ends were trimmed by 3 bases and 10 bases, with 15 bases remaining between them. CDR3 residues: CASSLRQLRVAFF. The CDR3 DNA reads TGTGCCAGCAGCTTGAGACAGTTGCGTGTAGCTTTCTTT.

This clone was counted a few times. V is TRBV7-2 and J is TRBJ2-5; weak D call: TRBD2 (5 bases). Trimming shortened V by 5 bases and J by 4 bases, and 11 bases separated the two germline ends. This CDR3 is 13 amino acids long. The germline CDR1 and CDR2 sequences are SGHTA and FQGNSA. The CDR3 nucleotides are TGTGCCAGCAGCCCCGCGGGCCGAGAGACCCAGTACTTC. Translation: CASSPAGRETQYF.